These T cell receptor beta chains were read from a single sample in a study of shared T cell receptors in the human thymus. Only in-frame clones appear in the TCRdb table, and some are missing; sequencing was by immunoSEQ multiplex PCR. The repertoire consists of approximately 580,000 clones, with about 84% occurring once and the leading ten covering 0.01% to 0.015%. The same sample was also used in a study of human thymus T cells.

Specimen: thymocytes. The receptors derive from a boy in the first two years of life with a congenital heart defect. Each CDR3 is given with its conserved first and last residue. D genes are given only for firm matches. Where a row states a size, it is once, few, many or the class of an expanded clone; other rows omit it.

v_call	d_call	clone_size	j_call	cdr3_nt	cdr3_aa
TRBV10-1	NA	NA	TRBJ2-3	TGCGCCAGCAGTCACCTAGCCAGAGGGAAGACCACAGATACGCAGTATTTT	CASSHLARGKTTDTQYF
TRBV9	NA	NA	TRBJ2-7	TGTGCCAGCAGCCCCAAGCCTAGCGCGAGCTCCTACGAGCAGTACTTC	CASSPKPSASSYEQYF
TRBV18	TRBD2	few	TRBJ2-1	TGTGCCAGCTCACGTAGCGGGAGCTCCTACAATGAGCAGTTCTTC	CASSRSGSSYNEQFF
TRBV5-1	TRBD2	once	TRBJ2-1	TGCGCCAGCAGCTTGCGGGCGGGAGAAGGGGACAATGAGCAGTTCTTC	CASSLRAGEGDNEQFF
TRBV30	TRBD2	few	TRBJ2-3	TGTGCCTGGAGTGCCAACTCTAGCGGGAGGGCCCTAGATACGCAGTATTTT	CAWSANSSGRALDTQYF
TRBV27	TRBD2	once	TRBJ2-7	TGTGCCAGCAGTTTACGGACTAGCGGCCGCTGGCCCTACGAGCAGTACTTC	CASSLRTSGRWPYEQYF
TRBV5-4	NA	few	TRBJ1-2	TGTGCCAGCAGCCTACGAGGGTATGGCTACACCTTC	CASSLRGYGYTF
TRBV12-5	NA	NA	TRBJ2-7	TGTGCTAGTGGAGCCAGACCGGGCGCCGGGGAGTACGAGCAGTACTTC	CASGARPGAGEYEQYF
TRBV29-1	TRBD2	NA	TRBJ2-3	TGCAGCGCCCGGGCCCTGACTAGCGGGAGATGGGGCACAGATACGCAGTATTTT	CSARALTSGRWGTDTQYF
TRBV7-2	NA	few	TRBJ1-3	TGTGCCAGCAGCTCGGGGGGAATGGGGAACACCATATATTTT	CASSSGGMGNTIYF
TRBV27	TRBD2	NA	TRBJ2-1	TGTGCCAGCGGGGGACTAGCGGTCTACAATGAGCAGTTCTTC	CASGGLAVYNEQFF
TRBV14	NA	NA	TRBJ2-1	TGTGCCAGCAGCCAAGAGAGCAGCGGGCACTCCTACAATGAGCAGTTCTTC	CASSQESSGHSYNEQFF
TRBV28	TRBD1	NA	TRBJ2-7	TGTGCCAGCAGTTTAATGGACAGGGGGACCCTCTACCAGCAGTACTTC	CASSLMDRGTLYQQYF
TRBV5-4	TRBD2	few	TRBJ2-7	TGTGCCAGCAGCCGTAACGGGGGGGAGCAGTACTTC	CASSRNGGEQYF
TRBV5-1	TRBD2	NA	TRBJ2-3	TGCGCCAGCAGCGCTTTGGTAGCGGGAGAGTTAGATACGCAGTATTTT	CASSALVAGELDTQYF
TRBV10-2	TRBD2	NA	TRBJ2-2	TGCGCCAGCAGTGAGGAGCGGGAGTTCACCGGGGAGCTGTTTTTT	CASSEEREFTGELFF
TRBV5-6	TRBD2	NA	TRBJ2-1	TGTGCCAGCAGCTTGGGGGGGACTAGCGCTTACAATGAGCAGTTCTTC	CASSLGGTSAYNEQFF
TRBV4-3	TRBD1	NA	TRBJ2-3	TGCGCCAGCAGCCTCCGGGACAGGGCTACACACACAGATACGCAGTATTTT	CASSLRDRATHTDTQYF
TRBV19	TRBD1	NA	TRBJ2-7	TGTGCCAGTAGTACTCGGGACAGGGTGAATTCCTACGAGCAGTACTTC	CASSTRDRVNSYEQYF
TRBV6-5	NA	few	TRBJ2-7	TGTGCCAGCAGGACGGAGGGTGGCTCCTACGAGCAGTACTTC	CASRTEGGSYEQYF
TRBV30	NA	NA	TRBJ1-5	TGTGCCTGGAGTCGCCGGACCCCGGAGGACAGTAATCAGCCCCAGCATTTT	CAWSRRTPEDSNQPQHF
TRBV5-1	TRBD2	NA	TRBJ2-7	TGCGCCAGCAGCCTGGGCTACGCGGGAGGCGAGCAGTACTTC	CASSLGYAGGEQYF
TRBV11-3	NA	NA	TRBJ1-2	TGTGCCAGCAGTTCCCCAGGGGATGGCTACACCTTC	CASSSPGDGYTF
TRBV6-5	NA	NA	TRBJ1-1	TGTGCCAGCAGTAACCAGGGGACGAACACTGAAGCTTTCTTT	CASSNQGTNTEAFF
TRBV25-1	NA	NA	TRBJ2-7	TGTGCCAGCAGGGTGAGCTCCTACGAGCAGTACTTC	CASRVSSYEQYF
TRBV5-4	TRBD2	NA	TRBJ2-3	TGTGCCAGTTCAGCCGGGACTAGCGGGAGAGCCCGCACAGATACGCAGTATTTT	CASSAGTSGRARTDTQYF
TRBV7-9	NA	NA	TRBJ1-1	TGTGCCAGCAGCCAAGCTACAGGGAACACTGAAGCTTTCTTT	CASSQATGNTEAFF
TRBV28	TRBD2	NA	TRBJ2-3	TGTGCCAGCAGTCCCTCTAGCGGACTGAAGATATACGCTAGCACAGATACGCAGTATTTT	CASSPSSGLKIYASTDTQYF
TRBV28	NA	NA	TRBJ2-3	TGTGCCAGCAGTTTAGGTGCGGCAAGCACAGATACGCAGTATTTT	CASSLGAASTDTQYF
TRBV4-1	TRBD2	NA	TRBJ2-7	TGCGCCAGCGGGGGTAGCGGAGAGGGTGGGGAGGGCTACGAGCAGTACTTC	CASGGSGEGGEGYEQYF
TRBV7-2	TRBD2	NA	TRBJ2-3	TGTGCCAGCCTAACGGGACTAGCGGGAAAAGAGATTGACACAGATACGCAGTATTTT	CASLTGLAGKEIDTDTQYF
TRBV5-1	NA	NA	TRBJ2-2	TGCGCCAGCAGCTTGAGGTGGCAGGCCTGGACCGGGGAGCTGTTTTTT	CASSLRWQAWTGELFF
TRBV28	NA	NA	TRBJ2-5	TGTGCCAGCAGTTTGGGACGGGAGTCTGAGACCCAGTACTTC	CASSLGRESETQYF
TRBV12-5	TRBD1	NA	TRBJ2-7	TGTGCTAGCTCTGAAGGGACAGATCCCTACGAGCAGTACTTC	CASSEGTDPYEQYF
TRBV7-9	TRBD2	NA	TRBJ2-1	TGTGCCAGCAGCTTAGGGCCTAGCGGGAGGGCCGATGCCTACAATGAGCAGTTCTTC	CASSLGPSGRADAYNEQFF
TRBV7-2	TRBD2	NA	TRBJ2-1	TGTGCCAGCAGCTTAGCCTTCGGACTAGCGGGAGCCCATGAGCAGTTCTTC	CASSLAFGLAGAHEQFF
TRBV6-5	NA	NA	TRBJ1-1	TGTGCCAGCAGTTGGGGGGTGAACACTGAAGCTTTCTTT	CASSWGVNTEAFF
TRBV11-2	NA	NA	TRBJ1-2	TGTGCCAGCAGCCGCGGCTATGACTACACCTTC	CASSRGYDYTF
TRBV5-1	TRBD2	NA	TRBJ2-1	TGCGCCAGCAGCCCCACTAGCGGGAGCTCCTACAATGAGCAGTTCTTC	CASSPTSGSSYNEQFF
TRBV11-2	NA	few	TRBJ2-5	TGTGCCAGCAGCTTAGATGAGGGAGAAGAGACCCAGTACTTC	CASSLDEGEETQYF
TRBV30	TRBD1	few	TRBJ1-5	TGTGCCTGGGGCTTTGCAGGGGGCATACCTAGCAATCAGCCCCAGCATTTT	CAWGFAGGIPSNQPQHF
TRBV4-3	NA	NA	TRBJ2-7	TGCGCCAGCAGCCAAGATCGGGGACACTACGAGCAGTACTTC	CASSQDRGHYEQYF
TRBV20-1	NA	NA	TRBJ2-3	TGCAGGGTACTAGCAGCCGATACGCAGTATTTT	CRVLAADTQYF
TRBV6-6	TRBD1	NA	TRBJ2-7	TGTGCCAGCAGTTACCCGGGACAGGGTCCCTACGAGCAGTACTTC	CASSYPGQGPYEQYF
TRBV4-1	NA	NA	TRBJ2-5	TGCGCCAGCAGCCAAGATGGGCAGTCCCAAGAGACCCAGTACTTC	CASSQDGQSQETQYF
TRBV4-3	NA	NA	TRBJ2-2	TGCGCCAGCAGCCAACTCGACACCGGGGAGCTGTTTTTT	CASSQLDTGELFF
TRBV15	NA	once	TRBJ2-5	TGTGCCACCAGCAGCCCCCGGCCCCTATCGGGGGAGACCCAGTACTTC	CATSSPRPLSGETQYF
TRBV5-1	NA	few	TRBJ2-2	TGCGCCAGCAGCTCGGGTCGAGGTGCCGGGGAGCTGTTTTTT	CASSSGRGAGELFF
TRBV15	NA	NA	TRBJ2-7	TGTGCCACCAGCAGAGATCGTATCCCAACTAGCTCACTCTCCTACGAGCAGTACTTC	CATSRDRIPTSSLSYEQYF
TRBV27	NA	NA	TRBJ2-3	TGTGCCAGCAGTTTAACGGGGGCAGATACGCAGTATTTT	CASSLTGADTQYF
TRBV5-6	TRBD1	NA	TRBJ2-2	TGTGCCAGCAGCCGAACCTGGGACAGGGGGGCCGGGGAGCTGTTTTTT	CASSRTWDRGAGELFF
TRBV6-1	TRBD2	NA	TRBJ2-7	TGTGCCAGCAGTGGTAAGCGGGGGAGGGAAGGCTACGAGCAGTACTTC	CASSGKRGREGYEQYF
TRBV5-4	NA	once	TRBJ2-7	TGTGCCAGCAGCTTAGGGGGGGGAGGCCCCTCGGACGAGCAGTACTTC	CASSLGGGGPSDEQYF
TRBV6-1	NA	once	TRBJ2-1	TGTGCCAGCAGTGAACCCTCCGAGGAGCAGTTCTTC	CASSEPSEEQFF
TRBV5-4	TRBD1	NA	TRBJ2-7	TGTGCCAGCAGCCCCGGGATGACAGGGCCCGGCTACGAGCAGTACTTC	CASSPGMTGPGYEQYF
TRBV4-2	TRBD2	NA	TRBJ2-1	TGTGCCAGCAGCCAGTCGCCGGATGGACTAGCCCACAATGAGCAGTTCTTC	CASSQSPDGLAHNEQFF
TRBV21-1	NA	NA	TRBJ2-3	TGTGCCAGCAGCAAAGGAATAGCGGGAGGGCGAGAGATCACAGATACGCAGTATTTT	CASSKGIAGGREITDTQYF
TRBV5-6	TRBD1	NA	TRBJ1-2	TGTGCCAGCAGCATCCAAACAGGGGTAGTAGGCTATGGCTACACCTTC	CASSIQTGVVGYGYTF